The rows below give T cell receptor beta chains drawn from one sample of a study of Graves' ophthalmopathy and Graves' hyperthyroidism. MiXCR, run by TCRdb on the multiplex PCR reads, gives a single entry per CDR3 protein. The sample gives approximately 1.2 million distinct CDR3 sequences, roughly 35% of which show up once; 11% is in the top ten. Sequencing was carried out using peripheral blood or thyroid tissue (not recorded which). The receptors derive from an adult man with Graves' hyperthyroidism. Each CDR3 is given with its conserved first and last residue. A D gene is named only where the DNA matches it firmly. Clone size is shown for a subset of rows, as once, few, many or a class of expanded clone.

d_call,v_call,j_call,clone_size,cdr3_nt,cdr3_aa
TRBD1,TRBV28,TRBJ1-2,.,TGTGCCAGCAGCGCAGGGGGCCTCAACTATGGCTACACCTTC,CASSAGGLNYGYTF
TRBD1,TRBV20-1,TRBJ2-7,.,TGCACACCAACGGGACAGGGGTACGAGCAGTACTTC,CTPTGQGYEQYF
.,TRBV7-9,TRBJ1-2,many,TGTGCCAGCAGCCAAGCGAATCTCGGGGGCTACACCTTC,CASSQANLGGYTF
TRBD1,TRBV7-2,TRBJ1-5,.,TGTGCCAGCAGTTGGGCCCCCAGGGGGAATCAGCCCCAGCATTTT,CASSWAPRGNQPQHF
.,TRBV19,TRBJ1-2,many,TGTGCCAGTAGCACCAGGGGTTATGGCTACACCTTC,CASSTRGYGYTF
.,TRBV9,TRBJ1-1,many,TGTGCCAGCAGCGTAGCGGGGGGGCTTTCCATGAACACTGAAGCTTTCTTT,CASSVAGGLSMNTEAFF
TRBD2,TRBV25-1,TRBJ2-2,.,TGTGCCAGCAGCCAAGATTTCAAGCGGGAGGGCCAAGACACCGGGGAGCTGTTTTTT,CASSQDFKREGQDTGELFF
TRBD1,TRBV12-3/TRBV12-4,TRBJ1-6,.,TGTGCCAGCAGTTTCAATGGACAGGGCGGCTCACCCCTCCACTTT,CASSFNGQGGSPLHF
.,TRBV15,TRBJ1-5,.,TGTGCCACCAGCAGAGATCTAGGGGGGCATCAGCCCCAGCATTTT,CATSRDLGGHQPQHF
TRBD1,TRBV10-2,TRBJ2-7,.,TGCGCCAGCAGTGAGTTAGGACAGGGGAGCTCCTACGAGCAGTACTTC,CASSELGQGSSYEQYF
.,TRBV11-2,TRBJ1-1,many,TGTGCCAGCAGCTTAGACGAAGTGGCTTTCTTT,CASSLDEVAFF
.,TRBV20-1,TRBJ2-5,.,TGCAGTGCTAGAGCCGGCAGGAGCCAAGAGACCCAGTACTTC,CSARAGRSQETQYF
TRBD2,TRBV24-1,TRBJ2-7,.,TGTGCCACCAGTGATTCCGGGAGGAGCTCCTACGAGCAGTACTTC,CATSDSGRSSYEQYF
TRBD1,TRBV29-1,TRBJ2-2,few,TGCAGCGTTTTCGGGACAGGGATAACCGGGGAGCTGTTTTTT,CSVFGTGITGELFF
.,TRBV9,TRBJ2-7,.,TGTGCCAGCAGCGAGGTCGGGCAGTACAAGCTGGAGTACTTC,CASSEVGQYKLEYF
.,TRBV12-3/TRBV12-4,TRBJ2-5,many,TGTGCCAGCAGTTTGACGGGTCGAGAGACCCAGTACTTC,CASSLTGRETQYF
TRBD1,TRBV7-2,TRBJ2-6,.,TGTGCCAGCAGACGACAGGGGGACCCACTTGGAGCTTTC,CASRRQGDPLGAF
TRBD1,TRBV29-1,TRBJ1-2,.,TGCAGCGTTGAAGGTGGCAGGGGGCAGGACGGCTACACCTTC,CSVEGGRGQDGYTF
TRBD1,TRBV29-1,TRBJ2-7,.,TGCAGCGTTGGACAGGGGGGCACCGGGGAGCTGTACTTC,CSVGQGGTGELYF
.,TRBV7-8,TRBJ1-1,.,TGTGCCAGCAGCTCACGGGAGACGATAGGCACTGAAGCTTTCTTT,CASSSRETIGTEAFF